A single T cell receptor beta chain is shown here with its context. The DNA is omitted, as the CDR3 cannot be located on it reliably, and the CDR3 follows TCRdb's listing. CDR1 and CDR2 from the germline V gene are MNHEY and SVGEGT. Both ends counted, the CDR3 spans 13 residues. The sample originates from a study of blood T cell repertoires in COVID-19. Study-wide context: The United States, Italy and Spain were the sources of the acute and convalescent COVID-19 samples. T cells, B-cell-depleted T cells, or PBMCs provided the cDNA or gDNA that served as material.

Authors' methods: It was from reference gene primer amplification that nucleated cell counts were estimated. Clones were sequenced by immunoSEQ multiplex PCR, and TCRdb holds only the in-frame ones, with some missing. That table is the source of V, J and clone size, and D and trimming were worked out from the DNA. This table holds around 42,000 clones, almost 80% found once. This sequence originates from a woman aged 80 or older with acute or convalescent COVID-19. The chain has TRBV6-2 or TRBV6-3 and TRBJ2-1; the table's D call, TRBD2, was not checked against the DNA. Material: peripheral blood. CDR3 sequence: CASSTGGVAGGIF.